A selection of T cell receptor beta chains follows, all from one sample in a study of blood T cell repertoires in COVID-19. Only in-frame clones appear in the TCRdb table, and some are missing; sequencing was by immunoSEQ multiplex PCR. There are around 160,000 clones in the sample; over 75% occur only once, and about an eighth lies in the top ten. What was sequenced was peripheral blood. The receptors derive from a man aged 55 to 70 with active or convalescent COVID-19. The CDR3 runs from the conserved cysteine through the conserved F or W. Fields, in order: J gene, V gene, CDR3 length, CDR3 protein.

TRBJ1-5 | TRBV7-8 | 16 | CASSWGQGVINQPQHF
TRBJ2-5 | TRBV7-3 | 14 | CASSATGGPETQYF
TRBJ2-5 | TRBV12-3/TRBV12-4 | 12 | CASSIRRETQYF
TRBJ1-5 | TRBV3-1/TRBV3-2 | 14 | CASSLGQGRQPQHF
TRBJ1-2 | TRBV4-1 | 14 | CASSQLQGGYGYTF
TRBJ1-1 | TRBV19 | 14 | CASRMTGMNTEAFF
TRBJ2-1 | TRBV14 | 17 | CASSQTRTSGSLNEQFF
TRBJ2-7 | TRBV5-1 | 16 | CASSSQGAANSYEQYF
TRBJ2-7 | TRBV4-1 | 16 | CASSHLFARGSNEQYF
TRBJ2-1 | TRBV5-1 | 15 | CASSLGGGGDHEQFF
TRBJ2-2 | TRBV7-3 | 14 | CASRPGTGDGELFF
TRBJ2-4 | TRBV27 | 18 | CASTLTSLLSSRENIQYF
TRBJ1-2 | TRBV24-1 | 13 | CATSAEALGGYTF
TRBJ1-1 | TRBV5-5 | 13 | CASSLATVVEAFF
TRBJ2-5 | TRBV7-3 | 15 | CASSSSRDSQETQYF
TRBJ2-7 | TRBV29-1 | 13 | CSVVAGAFYEQYF
TRBJ2-7 | TRBV5-1 | 16 | CASSFTAAGTTYEQYF
TRBJ1-1 | TRBV12-3/TRBV12-4 | 11 | CASSLKRGAFF
TRBJ2-1 | TRBV7-9 | 15 | CASSLGRAGYNEQFF
TRBJ2-5 | TRBV19 | 13 | CASSITFTETQYF
TRBJ1-2 | TRBV28 | 14 | CASSLNRGIDGYTF
TRBJ2-5 | TRBV28 | 15 | CASSLSGTLSETQYF
TRBJ1-5 | TRBV29-1 | 13 | CSVEVGGGQPQHF
TRBJ2-5 | TRBV11-3 | 14 | CASSSRTVEETQYF
TRBJ2-4 | TRBV4-1 | 14 | CASSQASALSIQYF
TRBJ2-2 | TRBV19 | 11 | CASRAVGELFF
TRBJ2-1 | TRBV7-2 | 15 | CASSLAVTSAAEQFF
TRBJ2-3 | TRBV24-1 | 17 | CATSDDLGQGISDTQYF
TRBJ2-5 | TRBV2 | 13 | CASSREWQETQYF
TRBJ1-5 | TRBV10-3 | 15 | CAISEDTRLSQPQHF
TRBJ2-2 | TRBV19 | 14 | CASSSTGPTGELFF
TRBJ2-3 | TRBV5-4 | 15 | CASALRAGGKDTQYF
TRBJ1-1 | TRBV4-2 | 14 | CASSKPSMNTEAFF
TRBJ1-4 | TRBV5-1 | 17 | CASSLSRGGITNEKLFF
TRBJ2-7 | TRBV28 | 13 | CASSLAVPYEQYF
TRBJ2-3 | TRBV4-2 | 15 | CASSQPGQGAGAQYF
TRBJ2-1 | TRBV4-2 | 15 | CASSQNLGRYNEQFF
TRBJ2-3 | TRBV5-1 | 14 | CASRIEGPTDTQYF
TRBJ1-1 | TRBV19 | 14 | CASSINRETTEAFF
TRBJ2-5 | TRBV5-8 | 16 | CASSSGTGGGQETQYF
TRBJ2-7 | TRBV19 | 14 | CASRAGLAKGEQYF
TRBJ2-2 | TRBV5-1 | 16 | CASSSGGSVNTGELFF
TRBJ2-1 | TRBV28 | 19 | CASSPLTVRWEAVYNEQFF
TRBJ1-6 | TRBV6-5 | 13 | CASSRDTNSPLHF
TRBJ2-5 | TRBV28 | 14 | CASSSTDDQETQYF
TRBJ1-5 | TRBV5-6 | 12 | CASSFVNQPQHF
TRBJ1-5 | TRBV7-2 | 13 | CASSLWLNQPQHF
TRBJ2-2 | TRBV7-3 | 16 | CASSQSPTANTGELFF
TRBJ1-2 | TRBV19 | 13 | CASIDPDLRGYTF
TRBJ2-1 | TRBV4-1 | 14 | CATRSWSSYNEQFF
TRBJ1-1 | TRBV29-1 | 13 | CSVEAGMNTEAFF
TRBJ2-1 | TRBV6-5 | 15 | CASSYPRTSGNEQFF
TRBJ2-7 | TRBV5-1 | 17 | CASSKDRGRGQPYEQYF
TRBJ2-2 | TRBV12-3/TRBV12-4 | 13 | CASQTVLPGELFF
TRBJ2-5 | TRBV6-2/TRBV6-3 | 18 | CASSYSLGTSGTQETQYF
TRBJ2-7 | TRBV18 | 16 | CASSPRVAGGSYEQYF
TRBJ2-2 | TRBV7-8 | 16 | CASSSLAGGDTGELFF